Following are 23 T cell receptor beta chains from one sample sequenced in a study of graft-versus-host responses after intestinal transplantation. Repertoires were generated with immunoSEQ multiplex PCR, while TCRdb's copy carries only in-frame clones and drops some. The sample includes a few thousand clones, approximately 72% of them seen just once. The graft tissue was processed, and this released both intraepithelial and lamina propria lymphocytes. The input for sequencing was ileum tissue, taken less than 270 days after intestinal transplant. The source of these receptors is a human patient who received an intestinal transplant, so some T cells may come from the graft donor.

The chain uses TRBV9 and TRBJ1-1, with a possible D match to TRBD1 (5 bases). The CDR3 loop spans 17 amino acids. V lost 3 bases and J lost 1, with 19 bases in between. The germline V gene has CDR1 SGDLS and CDR2 YYNGEE. CDR3 nucleotides: TGTGCCAGCAGCGAGGGGTCCTTATCAGCCCCGAACACTGAAGCTTTCTTT. Its translation is CASSEGSLSAPNTEAFF.

The chain couples TRBV5-6 to TRBJ2-7; the match to TRBD2 covers 7 bases. The germline V gene encodes CDR1 SGHDT and CDR2 YYEEEE. The length of the CDR3 is 13 residues. V was pared by 3 bases and J by 5 bases, with 5 bases of the junction left unmatched. The CDR3 here is CASSYGTINEQYF. CDR3 nucleotides: TGTGCCAGCAGCTACGGGACTATAAACGAGCAGTACTTC.

The chain joins TRBV4-3 to TRBJ2-1; 11 nucleotides line up with TRBD2. Germline V lookup: CDR1 LGHNA, CDR2 YSLEER. The junction had 11 bases not matched to a gene; V was cut back by 1 base and J by 0 bases. This CDR3 has 20 residues. CDR3 DNA sequence: TGCGCCAGCAGCCAAGTCTGGCCTAGCGGGGGGTCGAGCTCCTACAATGAGCAGTTCTTC. It codes for CASSQVWPSGGSSSYNEQFF.

This chain links TRBV5-6 with TRBJ2-5; 7 nucleotides align to TRBD2. CDR1 is SGHDT and CDR2 is YYEEEE in the germline V gene. The CDR3 sequence is 16 residues long. V was clipped by 4 bases and J by 5 bases; unmatched bases: 14. This CDR3 reads CASSPAWTRARETQYF. CDR3 DNA: TGTGCCAGCAGCCCAGCATGGACTAGGGCTCGGGAGACCCAGTACTTC.

V is TRBV7-9 and J is TRBJ2-3; D unresolved. V gave up 6 bases and J gave up 6 bases, with 7 bases separating them. This CDR3 has 11 residues. The germline CDR1 and CDR2 sequences are SEHNR and FQNEAQ (reference sequence). The CDR3 DNA reads as TGTGCCAGCAGTTATTCGGATACGCAGTATTTT. The encoded protein is CASSYSDTQYF.

This chain connects TRBV11-2 to TRBJ2-7, with 9 bases lining up with TRBD2. V lost 3 bases and J lost 4; bases outside the gene matches: 13. Germline CDR1 SGHAT, CDR2 FQNNGV. This CDR3 region has 17 residues. This chain's CDR3 is CASSLISAGGPRYEQYF. The CDR3 DNA follows: TGTGCCAGCAGCTTGATTTCGGCGGGAGGGCCTAGGTACGAGCAGTACTTC. The full variable domain, in which reference TRBV11-2 and TRBJ2-7 provide the parts outside the CDR3, is EAGVAQSPRYKIIEKRQSVAFWCNPISGHATLYWYQQILGQGPKLLIQFQNNGVVDDSQLPKDRFSAERLKGVDSTLKIQPAKLEDSAVYLCASSLISAGGPRYEQYFGPGTRLTVT.

The genes are TRBV5-6 and TRBJ2-7; 7 bases line up with TRBD1. Germline trimming cut 0 bases from V and 5 bases from J; bases unmatched to any gene: 5. Germline assignment: CDR1 SGHDT and CDR2 YYEEEE. The CDR3 runs 14 residues. This CDR3 reads CASSLEQGFDEQYF. DNA for the CDR3: TGTGCCAGCAGCTTGGAACAGGGGTTTGACGAGCAGTACTTC. Drawing the rest from reference TRBV5-6 and TRBJ2-7, the complete variable domain is DAGVTQSPTHLIKTRGQQVTLRCSPKSGHDTVSWYQQALGQGPQFIFQYYEEEERQRGNFPDRFSGHQFPNYSSELNVNALLLGDSALYLCASSLEQGFDEQYFGPGTRLTVT.

This chain uses TRBV4-2 with TRBJ2-1; TRBD2 aligns across 11 bases. V lost 1 base and J lost 7; bases outside the gene matches: 3. This CDR3 contains 15 residues. CDR1 is LGHNA and CDR2 is YNFKEQ in the germline V gene. CDR3 DNA: TGTGCCAGCAGCCAAGGCCTAGCGGGAGGAAATGAGCAGTTCTTC. It codes for CASSQGLAGGNEQFF.

The chain carries TRBV29-1 and TRBJ2-1; a weak D match, TRBD2 (5 bases). V was shortened by 3 bases and J by 0 bases, with 15 bases between the two germline ends. CDR1 and CDR2 (germline): SQVTM, ANQGSEA. The CDR3 totals 16 residues. The CDR3 DNA follows: TGCAGCGTTGAGGCCCCCCAGCGGACCTCCTACAATGAGCAGTTCTTC. Translating gives CSVEAPQRTSYNEQFF.

Points on this clone: This CDR3 is also generated by other DNA sequences in the sample. The rearrangement uses TRBV4-2 and TRBJ1-1; D remains ambiguous. Germline CDR1 is LGHNA and CDR2 is YNFKEQ. This CDR3 contains 17 residues. Trimming took off 1 base at V and 3 bases at J, with 18 bases between the two ends. The CDR3 sequence: CASSQVGCRVRDTEAFF. The CDR3 coding sequence is TGTGCCAGCAGCCAAGTTGGCTGTCGTGTCCGGGACACTGAAGCTTTCTTT.

The chain is built from TRBV11-3 and TRBJ1-1, with D possibly matching TRBD1 (6 bases). Germline V gives CDR1 SGHNT, CDR2 YENEEA. The V end was cut by 0 bases, the J end by 5 bases, with 13 bases between. The CDR3 spans 15 residues. The CDR3 protein is CASSLDSTGRTEAFF. In DNA form, the CDR3 reads TGTGCCAGCAGCTTAGATTCCACAGGGCGGACTGAAGCTTTCTTT.

The V gene is TRBV5-1, the J gene TRBJ2-7; 7 bases are a match to TRBD1. CDR1 is SGHRS and CDR2 is YFSETQ in the germline V gene. CDR3 length: 14 amino acids. With V trimmed by 3 bases and J by 2 bases, 5 bases remained unmatched. The CDR3 protein is CASSSTGVAYEQYF. The CDR3 DNA reads TGCGCCAGCAGCTCCACAGGGGTGGCCTACGAGCAGTACTTC. The complete variable domain, with remaining parts taken from reference TRBV5-1 and TRBJ2-7, reads KAGVTQTPRYLIKTRGQQVTLSCSPISGHRSVSWYQQTPGQGLQFLFEYFSETQRNKGNFPGRFSGRQFSNSRSEMNVSTLELGDSALYLCASSSTGVAYEQYFGPGTRLTVT.

The CDR3 DNA reads as TGTGCCAGCAGTCTACTAGCGGGGGACACAGATACGCAGTATTTT. Its protein is CASSLLAGDTDTQYF. V usage is TRBV6-1 and J usage is TRBJ2-3, with 11 bases lining up with TRBD2. This CDR3 is 15 amino acids long. With 5 bases clipped from V and 2 bases from J, the junction kept 3 bases outside the gene matches. Germline V lookup: CDR1 MNHNS, CDR2 SASEGT.

This chain joins TRBV5-6 and TRBJ1-4, with TRBD1 matching over 7 bases. This CDR3 comprises 14 residues. After removal of 4 bases from V and 7 bases from J, the junction contained 7 bases not matched to a gene. The germline CDR1 and CDR2 sequences are SGHDT and YYEEEE. Here the CDR3 DNA reads TGTGCCAGCAGCGCTACAGGGGCAACTGAAAAACTGTTTTTT. It codes for CASSATGATEKLFF. Together with reference TRBV5-6 and TRBJ1-4, the CDR3 gives the full variable domain: DAGVTQSPTHLIKTRGQQVTLRCSPKSGHDTVSWYQQALGQGPQFIFQYYEEEERQRGNFPDRFSGHQFPNYSSELNVNALLLGDSALYLCASSATGATEKLFFGSGTQLSVL.

The chain combines TRBV19 with TRBJ2-7; 8 nucleotides align to TRBD1. The CDR3 has 14 amino acids. Looked up from germline, CDR1 is LNHDA and CDR2 is SQIVND (reference sequence). Unmatched junction bases numbered 5, after V lost 4 bases and J lost 3 bases. The CDR3 bases are TGTGCCAGTAGTAGACAGGGGTCTGACTACGAGCAGTACTTC. It codes for CASSRQGSDYEQYF.

The chain recombines TRBV6-5 with TRBJ1-1; D call uncertain. Germline CDR1 is MNHEY and CDR2 is SVGAGI. CDR3 length: 16 amino acids. Trimming shortened V by 0 bases and J by 1 base, and 12 bases separated the two germline ends. The chain's CDR3 is CASSYSRTQSNTEAFF. CDR3 nucleotide sequence: TGTGCCAGCAGTTACTCGAGAACACAGTCGAACACTGAAGCTTTCTTT.

The rearrangement joins TRBV28 to TRBJ1-6; a weak D match, TRBD1 (6 bases). The CDR3 consists of 16 residues. Per germline, CDR1 MDHEN and CDR2 SYDVKM. Trimming took off 11 bases at V and 5 bases at J, with 22 bases between the two ends. The CDR3 DNA follows: TGTGCCTCCTTAAGTCGACAGGTCGGCAATAATTCACCCCTCCACTTT. Translating it yields CASLSRQVGNNSPLHF.

The gene calls are TRBV28 and TRBJ1-2, with a tentative D call TRBD1 (5 bases). This CDR3 has 15 amino acids. CDR1 MDHEN and CDR2 SYDVKM come from the germline V gene. Trimming removed 1 base from V and 1 base from J, with 10 bases in between. The CDR3 bases are TGTGCCAGCAGTTTATTTGGGGGGGGTAACTATGGCTACACCTTC. It yields the protein CASSLFGGGNYGYTF.

The chain carries TRBV6-5 and TRBJ2-7; perhaps TRBD2 as D (5 bases). CDR1 MNHEY and CDR2 SVGAGI come from the germline V gene. V shed 10 bases and J shed 5 bases, with 21 bases lying between them. CDR3 length equals 14 residues. The CDR3 DNA reads TGTGCCACCGGAGTAGGGAGCCATACGGACGAGCAGTACTTC. Translation gives CATGVGSHTDEQYF.

The sample holds a few counts of this clone. The chain combines TRBV4-3 with TRBJ1-4; TRBD1 aligns across 9 bases. CDR3 length: 17 amino acids. The germline V gene has CDR1 LGHNA and CDR2 YSLEER. The J segment lost 5 bases and the V segment lost 0 bases, leaving 7 bases of the junction unmatched. Here the CDR3 reads CASSQDLGGTGNEKLFF. The DNA of the CDR3 is TGCGCCAGCAGCCAAGATCTTGGGGGGACAGGGAATGAAAAACTGTTTTTT.

The rearrangement links TRBV4-3 to TRBJ2-3; D unclear. The CDR3 covers 14 residues. Germline loops: CDR1 LGHNA, CDR2 YSLEER. V was trimmed by 2 bases and J by 5 bases, leaving 11 bases between them. CDR3 protein: CASSQRFPGDTQYF. The CDR3 nucleotides are TGCGCCAGCAGCCAACGCTTCCCGGGAGATACGCAGTATTTT.

V gene TRBV14 combines with J gene TRBJ1-2; 10 positions agree with TRBD1. The CDR3 consists of 15 residues. CDR1 is SGHDN, CDR2 FVKESK, per germline. The trim removed 2 bases at V and 3 bases at J, leaving 3 bases unmatched. The CDR3 loop reads CASSQLGQGDYGYTF. The CDR3 region has the DNA TGTGCCAGCAGCCAACTAGGACAGGGGGACTATGGCTACACCTTC. The complete variable domain, with remaining parts taken from reference TRBV14 and TRBJ1-2, reads EAGVTQFPSHSVIEKGQTVTLRCDPISGHDNLYWYRRVMGKEIKFLLHFVKESKQDESGMPNNRFLAERTGGTYSTLKVQPAELEDSGVYFCASSQLGQGDYGYTFGSGTRLTVV.

This clone was seen only a few times. The chain links TRBV21-1 to TRBJ1-2; the table gives TRBD1 as D, unverified against the DNA. TRBV21-1 is recorded as a pseudogene. The CDR3 totals 13 residues. CDR3 sequence reads: CASSDRDKYGYTF. For the CDR3, the DNA is TGTGCCAGCAGCGACCGGGACAAATATGGCTACACCTTC.